This T cell receptor (beta chain) came from a study of kidney transplant recipient with SARS-CoV-2 infection. Deletions cut 1 base from V and 6 bases from J, with 8 bases between. Germline lookup yields CDR1 SGHDT and CDR2 YYEEEE. This CDR3 spans 12 amino acids. At least ten counts were recorded for this clonotype. MiXCR, run by TCRdb on the reads, gives a single entry per CDR3 protein. In the table there are roughly 250,000 distinct CDR3 sequences, 29% of which are singletons. This sequence was found in a male patient aged 25-45 years who had COVID-19 and was a kidney transplant recipient. Certain T cells may be donor cells from the graft. The genes are TRBV5-6 and TRBJ2-7, with D maybe TRBD1 (6 bases). The specimen was a blood sample, collected at baseline and between days 110 and 120 from a kidney transplant recipient. CDR3 sequence (DNA): TGTGCCAGCAGCTTGCCAGGGGTCGAGCAGTACTTC. It specifies CASSLPGVEQYF.